The present T cell receptor beta chain was sequenced within a study of Graves' ophthalmopathy and Graves' hyperthyroidism. Study observations and caveats: Detection in blood was also observed for most expanded thyroid clonotypes above 0.001 frequency.

Germline V gene lookup returns CDR1 MNHEY and CDR2 SVGEGT. The CDR3 sequence is 13 residues long. V was pared by 7 bases and J by 1 base, with 10 bases between. RNA served as the template for amplifying TCR beta CDR3 regions. First-round RT-PCR with HTBI primers preceded a second-round multiplex PCR. TCRdb ran MiXCR on the multiplex PCR reads and lists one entry per CDR3 protein. This table holds 200,000 to 250,000 distinct CDR3 sequences, 25% to 30% found once. A remark on this clonotype: What it recognizes is unknown.

The source material was peripheral blood. This sequence was found in a man in his forties or fifties with Graves' ophthalmopathy. J is TRBJ1-1 and V is TRBV6-2 or TRBV6-3; D call uncertain. The CDR3 coding sequence is TGTGCCAGCACGTCGCTCTCGAACACTGAAGCTTTCTTT. Protein product: CASTSLSNTEAFF.